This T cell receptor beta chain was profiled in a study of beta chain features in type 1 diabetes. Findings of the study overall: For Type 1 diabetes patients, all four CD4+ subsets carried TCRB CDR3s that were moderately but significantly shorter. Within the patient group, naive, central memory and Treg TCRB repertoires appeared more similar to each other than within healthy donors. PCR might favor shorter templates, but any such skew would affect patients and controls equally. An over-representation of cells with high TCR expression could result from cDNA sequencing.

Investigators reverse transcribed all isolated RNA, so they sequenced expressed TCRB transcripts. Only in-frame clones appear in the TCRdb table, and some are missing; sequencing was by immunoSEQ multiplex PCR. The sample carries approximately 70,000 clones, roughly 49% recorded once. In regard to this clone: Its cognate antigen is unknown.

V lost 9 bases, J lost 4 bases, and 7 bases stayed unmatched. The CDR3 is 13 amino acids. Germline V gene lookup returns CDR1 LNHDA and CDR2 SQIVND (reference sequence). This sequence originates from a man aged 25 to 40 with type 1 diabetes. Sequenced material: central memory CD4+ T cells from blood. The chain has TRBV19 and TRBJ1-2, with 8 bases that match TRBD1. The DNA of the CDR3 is TGTGCCAGCAAGGGACAGGATTTCTATGGCTACACCTTC. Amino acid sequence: CASKGQDFYGYTF.